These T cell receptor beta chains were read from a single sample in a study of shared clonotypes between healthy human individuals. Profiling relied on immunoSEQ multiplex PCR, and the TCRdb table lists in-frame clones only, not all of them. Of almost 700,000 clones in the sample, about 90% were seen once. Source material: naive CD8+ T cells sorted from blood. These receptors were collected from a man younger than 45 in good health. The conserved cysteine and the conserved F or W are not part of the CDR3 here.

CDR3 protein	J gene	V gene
ASSLLTGSSTDTQY	TRBJ2-3	TRBV7-6
ASPPVGGRLTYEQY	TRBJ2-7	TRBV25-1
ASSSLLRDRAYEQY	TRBJ2-7	TRBV27
AWSVLHRLAGGVVQETQY	TRBJ2-5	TRBV30
ASSLSRSTYEQY	TRBJ2-7	TRBV5-1
ASSTGTSYEQY	TRBJ2-7	TRBV5-1
ASSSGRQGMSYGYT	TRBJ1-2	TRBV7-9
ASSLYRPGGGTDTQY	TRBJ2-3	TRBV7-6
ASSKKLRGSSYNEQF	TRBJ2-1	TRBV10-2
ASSLRDGARSYEQY	TRBJ2-7	TRBV11-2
ASSLAYNEQF	TRBJ2-1	TRBV11-2
ASSEELAGYNEQF	TRBJ2-1	TRBV6-1
ASSPPPGLAGDTQY	TRBJ2-3	TRBV9
ASSSGLDNYEQY	TRBJ2-7	TRBV5-4
ASSLSTLNQPQH	TRBJ1-5	TRBV28
ASSVIGETQY	TRBJ2-5	TRBV6-1
ASSPRAGPGNTIY	TRBJ1-3	TRBV7-8
SVSQTNEKLF	TRBJ1-4	TRBV29-1
ASSPRTSGRAGEQF	TRBJ2-1	TRBV9
SVEGLQGGDIQY	TRBJ2-4	TRBV29-1
ASSQLAGGYEQY	TRBJ2-7	TRBV6-1
SGGQFQETQY	TRBJ2-5	TRBV29-1
ASSKGMVTEARDYGYT	TRBJ1-2	TRBV7-9